The T cell receptor (beta chain) described here comes from a study of T cells after yellow fever vaccination. The CDR3 runs 15 residues. V was trimmed by 2 bases and J by 0 bases, leaving 9 bases between them. Germline V gives CDR1 SGHTS, CDR2 YDEGEE. Comment on this clonotype: Its antigen is not identified.

UMIs were added to TCR cDNA along with a universal primer site when it was made by 5'RACE template switching. TCRdb ran MiXCR on the 5' RACE reads and lists one entry per CDR3 protein. Of around 340,000 distinct CDR3 sequences listed, around 12% are singletons. Study-wide points: Relatively few clonotypes were ones that appeared in both CD4 and CD8 compartments.

V gene TRBV5-8 combines with J gene TRBJ1-3; no clear D. The source was CD4+ T cells sorted from PBMCs, collected 15 days after the yellow fever booster vaccination. This sequence originates from a man aged 18 to 30 who received the YFV17D yellow fever vaccine. CDR3 residues: CASSFPRSSGNTIYF. The CDR3 region has the DNA TGTGCCAGCAGCTTTCCAAGAAGCTCTGGAAACACCATATATTTT.